A selection of T cell receptor beta chains follows, all from one sample in a study of shared clonotypes between healthy human individuals. The assay was immunoSEQ multiplex PCR, and TCRdb's table has in-frame clones only and misses some. Among a few million clones listed, more than 85% were seen once. Material: naive CD4+ T cells from PBMCs. These receptor sequences come from a young man in good health. Some clones in this sample may be carry-over from other donors' samples. Both conserved end residues are part of each CDR3. A D gene is named only where the DNA matches it firmly. Part of the rows lack a size; the others show once, few, many or a class for expanded clones.

TRBV7-2	TRBJ2-7	.	.	TGTGCCAGCAGCCCTAGTTCAGGGCCCTACGAGCAGTACTTC	CASSPSSGPYEQYF
TRBV9	TRBJ2-1	.	.	TGTGCCAGCAGCGTCGGAGCGGATAGCTCCTACAATGAGCAGTTCTTC	CASSVGADSSYNEQFF
TRBV6-5	TRBJ1-2	.	.	TGTGCCAGCAGCCGACACAGCTATGGCTACACCTTC	CASSRHSYGYTF
TRBV2	TRBJ2-2	TRBD1	.	TGTGCCAGCAGCGAAACCGGGACAGCGAACACCGGGGAGCTGTTTTTT	CASSETGTANTGELFF
TRBV7-9	TRBJ1-2	TRBD1	.	TGTGCCAGCAGCCCACAGACAGGGGAGTATGGCTACACCTTC	CASSPQTGEYGYTF
TRBV6-5	TRBJ2-5	.	.	TGTGCCAGCAGTTCCAGGTGGAGTTTTGAGACCCAGTACTTC	CASSSRWSFETQYF
TRBV5-4	TRBJ2-3	.	.	TGTGCCAGCAGCACCCCGACCGCAGTAGATACGCAGTATTTT	CASSTPTAVDTQYF
TRBV7-9	TRBJ2-2	TRBD2	.	TGTGCCAGCAGCACTCGTAGACTAGCGGGAGGGCCCGGGGAGCTGTTTTTT	CASSTRRLAGGPGELFF
TRBV28	TRBJ2-1	.	.	TGTGCCAGCAGTTTAGCCGCGGCTAGCCCACACAATGAGCAGTTCTTC	CASSLAAASPHNEQFF
TRBV5-1	TRBJ2-7	.	.	TGCGCCAGCAGCTTGGGCCCGCTATACGAGCAGTACTTC	CASSLGPLYEQYF
TRBV21-1	TRBJ2-6	.	.	TGTGCCAGCAGCAAAGTGGGGGACAGGGTGTCTTCTGGGGCCAACGTCCTGACTTTC	CASSKVGDRVSSGANVLTF
TRBV7-8	TRBJ1-5	TRBD1	.	TGTGCCAGCAGCCCGGGACAGGGGAATCAGCCCCAGCATTTT	CASSPGQGNQPQHF
TRBV18	TRBJ2-3	TRBD1	once	TGTGCCAGCTCCCCCAGGACAGGGAGACCAGATACGCAGTATTTT	CASSPRTGRPDTQYF
TRBV28	TRBJ2-7	TRBD2	.	TGTGCCAGCAGGATAGCGGGAGAGCGATCCTACGAGCAGTACTTC	CASRIAGERSYEQYF